These 5 T cell receptor beta chains share one sample of origin, sequenced in a study of blood T cell repertoires in COVID-19. The data were produced by immunoSEQ multiplex PCR, yet TCRdb's version contains in-frame clones alone and is incomplete. Among around 220,000 clones listed, approximately 85% were seen once. The sequencing input was peripheral blood. These receptors all come from a woman of 80 years or more with COVID-19, enrolled during active disease.

The chain joins TRBV6-2 or TRBV6-3 to TRBJ2-7; tentative D call: TRBD1 (6 bases). The germline V gene has CDR1 MNHEY and CDR2 SVGEGT. V lost 4 bases and J 6 bases, leaving 19 bases between the germline ends. The CDR3 has 15 residues. This chain's CDR3 is CASSFGQIKNSEQYF. The CDR3 coding sequence is TGTGCCAGCAGTTTCGGACAGATTAAGAACAGCGAGCAGTACTTC.

This chain connects TRBV3-1 (or the pseudogene TRBV3-2) to TRBJ1-3, with unresolved D. CDR1 and CDR2 (germline): LGHDT, YNNKEL (reference sequence). The CDR3 covers 14 residues. V lost 4 bases and J lost 0, with 7 bases in between. The CDR3 DNA is TGTGCCAGCAGCCCACTATCCTCTGGAAACACCATATATTTT. Translating it yields CASSPLSSGNTIYF.

The CDR3 protein is CAISLAGATTDTQYF. CDR3 in DNA: TGTGCCATCAGTCTAGCGGGAGCTACCACAGATACGCAGTATTTT. The rearrangement links TRBV10-3 to TRBJ2-3; 10 bases fit TRBD2. CDR1 and CDR2 (germline): ENHRY, SYGVKD. The V gene end was trimmed by 5 bases and the J gene end by 2 bases; junction bases not matched to a gene: 4. The CDR3 runs 15 residues.

The V call is TRBV7-9, the J call TRBJ2-5; 8 bases align to TRBD2. V lost 5 bases, J lost 3 bases, and 14 bases stayed unmatched. The germline V gene encodes CDR1 SEHNR and CDR2 FQNEAQ (reference sequence). The CDR3 runs 17 residues. CDR3: CASSLASSGRNKETQYF. The CDR3 DNA reads as TGTGCCAGCAGCCTCGCGTCGAGCGGGAGAAATAAAGAGACCCAGTACTTC.

The V gene is TRBV19, the J gene TRBJ1-2, with D uncertain. V was clipped by 4 bases and J by 6 bases, with 18 bases between them. CDR1 and CDR2 from the germline V gene are LNHDA and SQIVND (reference sequence). The CDR3 has 15 residues. The CDR3 nucleotides are TGTGCCAGTAGTACCTCGGTATTGGGTCTAGATGGCTACACCTTC. Amino acids: CASSTSVLGLDGYTF. The whole variable domain, remainder taken from reference TRBV19 and TRBJ1-2, is DGGITQSPKYLFRKEGQNVTLSCEQNLNHDAMYWYRQDPGQGLRLIYYSQIVNDFQKGDIAEGYSVSREKKESFPLTVTSAQKNPTAFYLCASSTSVLGLDGYTFGSGTRLTVV.